Below, 11 T cell receptor beta chains from the same sample are listed, as sequenced in a study of T cell repertoires in ileal Crohn's disease (dated by TCRdb to 2018 to 2020). The library was prepared using the immunoSEQ multiplex PCR assay. TCRdb obtained this table from immuneACCESS and retained in-frame rearrangements with V and J assigned. These tables miss some clones; where compared with another copy, unresolved V genes account for less than half of the shortfall, and the remainder is unexplained. The sample contains approximately 880 clones, roughly 88% of them found a single time. Roughly 15% of the sample is held by the ten biggest clonotypes. Source material: ileal tissue. The receptor source for this set is an adult with Crohn's disease.

The J gene is TRBJ1-4, the V gene TRBV6-1; D is unresolved. The V and J ends lost 6 bases and 0 bases respectively, with 8 bases between them. The CDR3 totals 14 residues. Germline V CDR1 and CDR2: MNHNS, SASEGT. As DNA, the CDR3 is TGTGCCAGCAGACAACATGCAACTAATGAAAAACTGTTTTTT. Translating it yields CASRQHATNEKLFF.

The chain is built from TRBV19 and TRBJ1-2; D uncertain. V lost 5 bases and J 5 bases, leaving 9 bases between the germline ends. In germline, CDR1 is LNHDA, CDR2 SQIVND (reference sequence). There are 12 residues in the CDR3. The CDR3 sequence is CASSARPYGYTF. The CDR3 DNA follows: TGTGCCAGTAGTGCGCGTCCTTATGGCTACACCTTC.

A single count supports this clone. V and J are TRBV2 and TRBJ2-5; a weak D match, TRBD1 (5 bases). Looked up from germline, CDR1 is SNHLY and CDR2 is FYNNEI. The germline V and J ends were trimmed by 7 bases and 5 bases, with 14 bases remaining between them. The length of the CDR3 is 13 residues. The CDR3 nucleotides are TGTGCCAGCATCCCTGGGGCAAGGGAGACCCAGTACTTC. Translated: CASIPGARETQYF.

V usage is TRBV10-1 and J usage is TRBJ1-1; 7 nucleotides match TRBD1. This CDR3 has 13 residues. Trimming removed 5 bases from V and 5 bases from J; junction bases left unmatched: 5. Germline V gene data show CDR1 as WNHNN and CDR2 as SYGVQD (reference sequence). The CDR3 region has the DNA TGCGCCAGCAGTAGGGGGCGAGGGACTGAAGCTTTCTTT. Translation gives CASSRGRGTEAFF.

This chain links TRBV5-6 with TRBJ1-1, with 9 positions matching TRBD1. Germline CDR1 SGHDT, CDR2 YYEEEE. Trimming removed 4 bases from V and 3 bases from J; junction bases left unmatched: 7. The CDR3 is 15 residues long. In DNA form, the CDR3 reads TGTGCCAGCAGCCCTACAGGGGGCAGTGACACTGAAGCTTTCTTT. Protein sequence: CASSPTGGSDTEAFF.

V is TRBV27 and J is TRBJ2-7; tentative D call: TRBD2 (6 bases). V dropped 4 bases and J dropped 0 bases, with 13 bases sitting between them. CDR1 MNHEY and CDR2 SMNVEV come from the germline V gene (reference sequence). This CDR3 is built from 15 residues. CDR3 sequence (DNA): TGTGCCAGCAGTTGGCTGGGGGGTAGCTCCTACGAGCAGTACTTC. As protein: CASSWLGGSSYEQYF.

The rearrangement uses TRBV4-3 and TRBJ2-2, with 10 nucleotides matching TRBD1. The CDR3 spans 14 residues. V was clipped by 4 bases and J by 7 bases; unmatched bases: 3. CDR1 is LGHNA, CDR2 YSLEER, per germline. The CDR3 here is CASSPDRGHGELFF. CDR3 sequence (DNA): TGCGCCAGCAGCCCAGACAGGGGGCACGGGGAGCTGTTTTTT.

This clone was seen only once. The V gene is TRBV6-5, the J gene TRBJ1-2; tentatively, D is TRBD1 (6 bases). CDR3 length equals 14 residues. The ends were cut back, 10 bases at V and 7 bases at J, with 22 bases in the middle. The germline V gene has CDR1 MNHEY and CDR2 SVGAGI. The CDR3 reads CANPLYRVVCGYTF. The CDR3 coding sequence is TGTGCCAACCCCCTTTACAGGGTCGTATGTGGCTACACCTTC.

V and J are TRBV15 and TRBJ1-1; perhaps TRBD1 as D (5 bases). This CDR3 region has 18 residues. CDR1 and CDR2 from the germline V gene are LNHNV and YYDKDF (reference sequence). Trimming took off 2 bases at V and 1 base at J, with 20 bases between the two ends. The CDR3 nucleotides read TGTGCCACCAGCAGAACCACCCGAGCTTCGGGGGAGAACACTGAAGCTTTCTTT. Its protein product is CATSRTTRASGENTEAFF. Complete variable domain (other parts from reference TRBV15 and TRBJ1-1): DAMVIQNPRYQVTQFGKPVTLSCSQTLNHNVMYWYQQKSSQAPKLLFHYYDKDFNNEADTPDNFQSRRPNTSFCFLDIRSPGLGDTAMYLCATSRTTRASGENTEAFFGQGTRLTVV.

The chain recombines TRBV5-4 with TRBJ1-2; D might be TRBD1 (5 bases). The CDR3 extends over 14 amino acids. V was pared by 2 bases and J by 8 bases, with 16 bases between. CDR1 and CDR2 from the germline V gene are SGHNT and YYREEE (reference sequence). CDR3 sequence reads: CASSFRSGEGGYTF. CDR3 bases: TGTGCCAGCAGCTTTCGGTCGGGGGAGGGCGGCTACACCTTC.

To note about this clone: Other DNA sequences of this sample code for an identical CDR3. The chain uses TRBV6-5 and TRBJ2-1, with 11 nucleotides matching TRBD2. The V segment lost 0 bases and the J segment 8 bases; nucleotides outside the gene matches: 6. CDR3 length equals 16 residues. Per germline, CDR1 MNHEY and CDR2 SVGAGI. Here the CDR3 reads CASSYSRLAGWDEQFF. The CDR3 nucleotides are TGTGCCAGCAGTTACTCTCGACTAGCGGGGTGGGATGAGCAGTTCTTC.